Here is one T cell receptor (beta chain) with its context. Clones were read by immunoSEQ multiplex PCR, and TCRdb kept only the in-frame ones, dropping some. The data contain 6,000 or so clones, 81% of them seen just once; the ten biggest clones take up under 15%. This entry comes from a study of OX40 agonist ivuxolimab in advanced cancers. Study details: Ivuxolimab, which patients received intravenously every 2 weeks, was dosed at 0.01 to 10 mg/kg.

The CDR3 contains 15 residues. After removal of 5 bases from V and 0 bases from J, the junction contained 4 bases not matched to a gene. CDR1 and CDR2 from the germline V gene are MNHEY and SMNVEV (reference sequence). This receptor was identified in an adult with an advanced solid tumor such as melanoma, head and neck, liver or kidney cancer. The sample in question was CD4+ or CD8+ T cells sorted from blood, obtained in a trial of the OX40 agonist ivuxolimab. This chain uses TRBV27 with TRBJ2-3; TRBD1 matches at 8 bases. Here the CDR3 reads CASSRTGISTDTQYF. CDR3 nucleotide sequence: TGTGCCAGCAGTCGGACAGGGATAAGCACAGATACGCAGTATTTT.